The 23 T cell receptor beta chains below all came from one sample that was sequenced in a study of cytomegalovirus exposure and HLA in healthy donors. Profiling relied on immunoSEQ multiplex PCR, and the TCRdb table lists in-frame clones only, not all of them. The sample lists 95,000 to 120,000 clones, under 85% occurring once. Sequenced: PBMCs. The receptors were gathered from a woman aged 18-30 years in good health and CMV-seronegative.

This chain joins TRBV11-3 and TRBJ2-7; tentative D call: TRBD2 (5 bases). The germline CDR1 and CDR2 sequences are SGHNT and YENEEA. V was shortened by 5 bases and J by 3 bases, with 11 bases between the two germline ends. CDR3 size: 13 residues. The CDR3 nucleotides read TGTGCCAGCAGCAACGGGGATTACTACGAGCAGTACTTC. This sequence encodes CASSNGDYYEQYF.

The chain uses TRBV4-1 and TRBJ2-1; 9 bases fit TRBD2. The CDR3 runs 15 residues. Germline V gene sequence: CDR1 MGHRA, CDR2 YSYEKL. Trimming took 0 bases from V and 8 from J; bases not matched to a gene: 5. CDR3 bases: TGCGCCAGCAGCCAAGAGGATAGCGGGGGCGATGAGCAGTTCTTC. Translation gives CASSQEDSGGDEQFF.

CDR3 loop: CASSPVREDTQYF. The CDR3 bases are TGCGCCAGCAGCCCCGTGAGGGAAGATACGCAGTATTTT. The chain joins TRBV5-1 to TRBJ2-3; tentatively, D is TRBD2 (5 bases). V lost 4 bases to trimming and J lost 5 bases, with 11 bases between them. CDR1 is SGHRS and CDR2 is YFSETQ in the germline V gene. CDR3 size: 13 residues. The whole variable domain, filled in from reference TRBV5-1 and TRBJ2-3, reads KAGVTQTPRYLIKTRGQQVTLSCSPISGHRSVSWYQQTPGQGLQFLFEYFSETQRNKGNFPGRFSGRQFSNSRSEMNVSTLELGDSALYLCASSPVREDTQYFGPGTRLTVL.

This clone has a handful of counts. V gene TRBV4-1 combines with J gene TRBJ1-5; D call uncertain. This CDR3 is 14 amino acids long. In germline, CDR1 is MGHRA, CDR2 YSYEKL. Trimming took 0 bases from V and 3 from J, leaving 6 bases between them. This CDR3 reads CASSQDSVNQPQHF. CDR3 sequence (DNA): TGCGCCAGCAGCCAAGATTCGGTCAATCAGCCCCAGCATTTT.

The V gene is TRBV29-1, the J gene TRBJ2-5; 7 nucleotides align to TRBD2. Germline V lookup: CDR1 SQVTM, CDR2 ANQGSEA. J lost 5 bases, V lost 0 bases, and 9 bases had no gene match. This CDR3 has 15 residues. This CDR3 reads CSVEDWAGASETQYF. The CDR3 nucleotides read TGCAGCGTTGAAGATTGGGCGGGAGCATCGGAGACCCAGTACTTC.

This clone was recorded a few times. The gene calls are TRBV6-5 and TRBJ2-7, with TRBD1 matching over 7 bases. CDR3 length: 16 amino acids. J lost 2 bases, V lost 2 bases, and 9 bases had no gene match. Germline assignment: CDR1 MNHEY and CDR2 SVGAGI. The CDR3 DNA reads as TGTGCCAGCAGTTACGAACCGGGACAGTTACCCTACGAGCAGTACTTC. The encoded protein is CASSYEPGQLPYEQYF.

The V gene is TRBV30, the J gene TRBJ2-7; possible D gene TRBD1, 5 bases. Trimming left V 3 bases short and J 3 bases short, with 15 bases between. Per germline, CDR1 GTSNPN and CDR2 SVGIG (reference sequence). The CDR3 extends over 14 amino acids. The CDR3 spells CAWRGRSSIYEQYF. The CDR3 bases are TGTGCCTGGAGGGGGCGGTCCTCAATCTACGAGCAGTACTTC.

This clone was detected only once. The chain employs TRBV10-3 and TRBJ1-1; tentatively, D is TRBD1 (6 bases). V lost 0 bases to trimming and J lost 1 base, with 9 bases between them. This CDR3 is built from 15 residues. From germline, CDR1 is ENHRY and CDR2 SYGVKD. CDR3 loop: CAISESGATNTEAFF. In DNA form, the CDR3 reads TGTGCCATCAGTGAGTCGGGGGCTACGAACACTGAAGCTTTCTTT.

V gene TRBV19 combines with J gene TRBJ1-5; 8 bases line up with TRBD1. There are 14 residues in the CDR3. Germline V gene lookup returns CDR1 LNHDA and CDR2 SQIVND (reference sequence). The trim removed 3 bases at V and 9 bases at J, leaving 7 bases unmatched. The CDR3 DNA follows: TGTGCCAGTAGTATTCCAGGGGGCGGGGGGCCCCAGCATTTT. Translated: CASSIPGGGGPQHF.

The chain couples TRBV5-1 to TRBJ1-4; D unclear. This CDR3 is built from 13 residues. Per the germline V gene, CDR1 is SGHRS and CDR2 is YFSETQ. V was cut by 3 bases and J by 3 bases, with 6 bases left in between. The CDR3 DNA follows: TGCGCCAGCAGCTGGGCCGCTAATGAAAAACTGTTTTTT. Translating gives CASSWAANEKLFF.

The rearrangement links TRBV7-8 to TRBJ2-7, with TRBD2 as a possible D gene (6 bases). The V gene lost 6 bases and the J gene lost 3 bases, with 15 bases spanning the gap. This CDR3 spans 14 amino acids. The V gene's germline CDR1 is SGHVS and CDR2 FQNEAQ. The CDR3 DNA reads as TGTGCCAGCAGTTCAACCGCGGGAAGCTACGAGCAGTACTTC. Translated: CASSSTAGSYEQYF.

The chain links TRBV5-1 to TRBJ2-2; no clear D gene. Trimming pared 3 bases from V and 5 bases from J, leaving 5 bases between. Germline assignment: CDR1 SGHRS and CDR2 YFSETQ. The CDR3 totals 12 residues. CDR3 residues: CASSWATGELFF. CDR3 bases: TGCGCCAGCAGCTGGGCGACCGGGGAGCTGTTTTTT. Full variable domain (rest looked up from reference TRBV5-1 and TRBJ2-2): KAGVTQTPRYLIKTRGQQVTLSCSPISGHRSVSWYQQTPGQGLQFLFEYFSETQRNKGNFPGRFSGRQFSNSRSEMNVSTLELGDSALYLCASSWATGELFFGEGSRLTVL.

The chain recombines TRBV9 with TRBJ1-1; 9 positions agree with TRBD1. Looked up from germline, CDR1 is SGDLS and CDR2 is YYNGEE. This CDR3 region has 14 residues. After removal of 5 bases from V and 5 bases from J, the junction contained 7 bases not matched to a gene. This chain's CDR3 is CASRPGQGGTEAFF. CDR3 nucleotide sequence: TGTGCCAGCAGACCGGGACAGGGAGGGACTGAAGCTTTCTTT.

The chain couples TRBV9 to TRBJ1-2; tentatively, D is TRBD1 (6 bases). Germline V gene data show CDR1 as SGDLS and CDR2 as YYNGEE. V shed 4 bases and J shed 3 bases, with 10 bases lying between them. The CDR3 is made up of 13 amino acids. CDR3 sequence reads: CASSPTGYYGYTF. The CDR3 bases are TGTGCCAGCAGCCCCACAGGGTACTATGGCTACACCTTC.

This chain joins TRBV10-2 and TRBJ1-2; no clear D. The V gene lost 2 bases and the J gene lost 4 bases, with 5 bases spanning the gap. The CDR3 length is 12 residues. Germline CDR1 and CDR2: WSHSY and SAAADI. This chain's CDR3 is CASSEGSYGYTF. The CDR3 DNA reads as TGCGCCAGCAGTGAGGGGAGCTATGGCTACACCTTC.

The chain couples TRBV4-1 to TRBJ2-7, with TRBD2 matching over 14 bases. The CDR3 spans 17 residues. V dropped 2 bases and J dropped 1; count of bases not matched to a gene: 4. Germline V gene data show CDR1 as MGHRA and CDR2 as YSYEKL. CDR3 amino acids: CASSQPGLAGDSYEQYF. DNA of the CDR3: TGCGCCAGCAGCCAACCGGGACTAGCGGGGGATTCCTACGAGCAGTACTTC.

The rearrangement joins TRBV29-1 to TRBJ1-1; TRBD1 is a possible D gene (6 bases). The CDR3 has 15 residues. V was clipped by 4 bases and J by 0 bases, with 15 bases between them. CDR1 SQVTM and CDR2 ANQGSEA come from the germline V gene. The CDR3 is CSVGWGPTMNTEAFF. The CDR3 DNA is TGCAGCGTTGGATGGGGGCCCACGATGAACACTGAAGCTTTCTTT.

The rearrangement uses TRBV11-2 and TRBJ2-7, with D possibly matching TRBD1 (5 bases). Trimming left V 0 bases short and J 2 bases short, with 11 bases between. Germline CDR1 and CDR2: SGHAT and FQNNGV. CDR3 length: 15 residues. CDR3 DNA sequence: TGTGCCAGCAGCTTAGACGGGCAGGGCCCCTACGAGCAGTACTTC. It is translated as CASSLDGQGPYEQYF.

This chain uses TRBV6-4 with TRBJ2-3, with 10 bases lining up with TRBD2. V trimming: 9 bases; J trimming: 5 bases; junction bases outside the gene matches: 14. The CDR3 extends over 16 amino acids. Germline CDR1 MRHNA, CDR2 SNTAGT. The CDR3 nucleotides are TGTGCCAGGCCCTTCTCGGGGACTAGCGTGGGAGATACGCAGTATTTT. This gives the protein CARPFSGTSVGDTQYF.

This clone was seen only once. This chain uses TRBV19 with TRBJ1-4, with 7 positions matching TRBD1. The CDR3 contains 18 residues. Germline CDR1 and CDR2: LNHDA and SQIVND (reference sequence). The V segment lost 0 bases and the J segment 4 bases; nucleotides outside the gene matches: 11. The CDR3 spells CASSIDGPARGINEKLFF. The CDR3 coding sequence is TGTGCCAGTAGTATAGATGGCCCCGCCAGGGGGATTAATGAAAAACTGTTTTTT.

This chain connects TRBV27 to TRBJ2-7; 10 nucleotides align to TRBD1. The CDR3 extends over 14 amino acids. Germline trimming cut 5 bases from V and 7 bases from J; bases unmatched to any gene: 8. Germline CDR1 MNHEY, CDR2 SMNVEV (reference sequence). CDR3 coding DNA: TGTGCCAGCAGTCCCAGACAGGGGGCCAGGGAGCAGTACTTC. It translates to CASSPRQGAREQYF.

The CDR3 DNA reads TGCGCCAGCAGCTTGGAAGGCGGCAGGGTGGGCAATGAGCAGTTCTTC. Amino acids: CASSLEGGRVGNEQFF. The rearrangement links TRBV5-1 to TRBJ2-1; a possible D gene is TRBD1 (5 bases). This CDR3 comprises 16 residues. From germline, CDR1 is SGHRS and CDR2 YFSETQ. V was cut by 0 bases and J by 6 bases, with 16 bases left in between.

This clone was recorded a few times. Other DNA sequences in this specimen translate into the identical CDR3. J is TRBJ2-7 and V is TRBV7-9, with TRBD2 as a possible D gene (6 bases). V lost 5 bases and J lost 0, with 11 bases in between. Germline CDR1 reads SEHNR; CDR2 reads FQNEAQ (reference sequence). This CDR3 spans 14 amino acids. The CDR3 region is CASSASGGSYEQYF. CDR3 nucleotide sequence: TGTGCCAGCAGCGCATCCGGGGGCTCCTACGAGCAGTACTTC.